The sequence of this T cell receptor (beta chain) was determined in a study of T cells after yellow fever vaccination. Study-wide findings and caveats: Most clones from primary vaccination resurfaced after the booster (around 97% CD4, 70% to 90% CD8). The bulk population could contribute abundant contaminating clonotypes to FACS-sorted repertoires.

Concerning this clonotype itself: Its antigen is undetermined.

Researchers made TCR cDNA using 5'RACE template switching, and this step added a universal primer site and UMIs. Using its own MiXCR run on the 5' RACE reads, TCRdb lists one record per CDR3 protein. The sample carries about 230,000 distinct CDR3 sequences, approximately 6.8% recorded once. CDR1 SGHRS and CDR2 YFSETQ come from the germline V gene. V lost 0 bases and J 2 bases, leaving 12 bases between the germline ends. The CDR3 is 16 residues long. Sequenced here: CD4+ T cells sorted from PBMCs, sampled on the day of the yellow fever booster vaccination. This TCR was sampled from a man aged 25-45 years who received the YFV17D yellow fever vaccine. V usage is TRBV5-1 and J usage is TRBJ2-1, with D possibly TRBD2 on 5 matching bases. DNA for the CDR3: TGCGCCAGCAGCTTGGAGGCTAGCTCTCCCTACAATGAGCAGTTCTTC. It codes for CASSLEASSPYNEQFF.